Sequencing of this T cell receptor beta chain was carried out in a study of T cell responses to AZD1222 COVID-19 vaccine. This CDR3 is 15 amino acids long. Trimming took 5 bases from V and 7 from J, leaving 18 bases between them. In germline, CDR1 is KGHSH, CDR2 LQKENI. Profiling relied on immunoSEQ multiplex PCR, and the TCRdb table lists in-frame clones only, not all of them. The data show some 99,000 clones, about 89% seen once. Here the sequenced sample was peripheral blood, taken 28 days after the second AZD1222 dose. The receptor's source is an adult who received the AZD1222 COVID-19 vaccine. The V call is TRBV18, the J call TRBJ1-3; D not certain. This chain's CDR3 is CASSLREEVVNTIYF. CDR3 coding DNA: TGTGCCAGCTCATTGAGGGAGGAAGTCGTCAACACCATATATTTT.